Here is one T cell receptor beta chain with its context. Its target is unknown. The sample originates from a study of OX40 agonist ivuxolimab in advanced cancers. For the study at large: As their treatment, patients were administered ivuxolimab, an agonistic anti-OX40 (CD134) antibody. Earlier anti-PD-1, anti-PD-L1 or anti-CTLA-4 therapy was permitted; around 40% had received some.

Regarding the study as a whole: No antigen was identified for the clonally expanded peripheral T cells. At doses 0.1 to 3.0 mg/kg, CD4+ and CD8+ clones expanded.

The V end lost 6 bases, the J end lost 8 bases, and 11 bases lay between the germline ends. Germline V gene sequence: CDR1 MDHEN, CDR2 SYDVKM. The CDR3 contains 12 residues. TCRdb's table, derived via immunoSEQ multiplex PCR, lists solely in-frame clones and lacks some. The table has 90,000 to 100,000 clones, over 85% seen once. The chain carries TRBV28 and TRBJ2-1, with D hard to call. Source: CD4+ or CD8+ T cells sorted from blood, taken in a trial of the OX40 agonist ivuxolimab. This clonotype originated in an adult with an advanced solid tumor such as melanoma, head and neck, liver or kidney cancer. CDR3: CASRVRSDEQFF. In nucleotides, the CDR3 is TGTGCCAGCAGGGTTAGGTCGGATGAGCAGTTCTTC.